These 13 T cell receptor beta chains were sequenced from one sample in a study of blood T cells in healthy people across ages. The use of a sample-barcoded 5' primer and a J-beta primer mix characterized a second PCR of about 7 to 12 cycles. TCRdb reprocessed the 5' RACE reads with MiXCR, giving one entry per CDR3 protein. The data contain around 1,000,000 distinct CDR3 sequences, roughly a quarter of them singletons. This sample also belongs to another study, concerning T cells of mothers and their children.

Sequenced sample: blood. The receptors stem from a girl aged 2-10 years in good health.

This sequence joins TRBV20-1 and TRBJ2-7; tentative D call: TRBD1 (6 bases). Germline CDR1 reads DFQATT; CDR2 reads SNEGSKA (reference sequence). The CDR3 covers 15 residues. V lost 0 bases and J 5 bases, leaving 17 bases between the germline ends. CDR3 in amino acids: CSARDEWGRSNEQYF. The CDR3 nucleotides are TGCAGTGCTAGAGATGAATGGGGGCGCAGCAACGAGCAGTACTTC.

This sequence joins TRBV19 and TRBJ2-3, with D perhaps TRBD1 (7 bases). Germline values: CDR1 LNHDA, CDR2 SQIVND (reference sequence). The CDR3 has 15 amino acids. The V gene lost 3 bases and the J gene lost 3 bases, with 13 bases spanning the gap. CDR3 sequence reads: CASSIFAGGTDTQYF. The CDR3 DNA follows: TGTGCCAGTAGTATTTTTGCAGGGGGGACAGATACGCAGTATTTT.

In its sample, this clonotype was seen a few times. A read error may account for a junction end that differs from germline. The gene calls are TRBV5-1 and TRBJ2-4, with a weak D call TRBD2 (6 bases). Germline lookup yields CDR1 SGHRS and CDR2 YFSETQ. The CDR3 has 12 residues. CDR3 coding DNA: TGCGCCAGAGGTTTCCAGGGAGGTCAATGGCACTTC. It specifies CARGFQGGQWHF.

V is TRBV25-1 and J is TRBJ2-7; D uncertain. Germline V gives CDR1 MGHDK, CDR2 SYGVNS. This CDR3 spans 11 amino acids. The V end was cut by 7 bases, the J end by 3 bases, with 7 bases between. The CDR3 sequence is CASKENYEQYF. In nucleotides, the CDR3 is TGTGCCAGCAAGGAGAACTACGAGCAGTACTTC.

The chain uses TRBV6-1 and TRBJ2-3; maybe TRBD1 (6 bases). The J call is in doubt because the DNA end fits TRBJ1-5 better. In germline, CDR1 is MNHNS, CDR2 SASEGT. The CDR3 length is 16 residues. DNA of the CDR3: TGTGCCAGCAGTGTTAATAGCGGGGGGGCCACAGATACGCAGCATTTT. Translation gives CASSVNSGGATDTQHF.

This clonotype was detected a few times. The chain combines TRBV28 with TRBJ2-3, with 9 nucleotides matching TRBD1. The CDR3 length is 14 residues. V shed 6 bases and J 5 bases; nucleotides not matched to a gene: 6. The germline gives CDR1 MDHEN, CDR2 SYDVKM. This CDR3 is CASRTGQGLDTQYF. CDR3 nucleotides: TGTGCCAGCAGGACGGGACAGGGTTTAGATACGCAGTATTTT. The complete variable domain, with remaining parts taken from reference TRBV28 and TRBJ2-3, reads DVKVTQSSRYLVKRTGEKVFLECVQDMDHENMFWYRQDPGLGLRLIYFSYDVKMKEKGDIPEGYSVSREKKERFSLILESASTNQTSMYLCASRTGQGLDTQYFGPGTRLTVL.

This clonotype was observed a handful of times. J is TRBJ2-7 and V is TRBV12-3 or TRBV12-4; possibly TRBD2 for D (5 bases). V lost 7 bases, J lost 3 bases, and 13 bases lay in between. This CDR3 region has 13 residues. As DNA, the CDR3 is TGTGCCAGCACGGGGAAAATCAACTACGAGCAGTACTTC. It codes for CASTGKINYEQYF.

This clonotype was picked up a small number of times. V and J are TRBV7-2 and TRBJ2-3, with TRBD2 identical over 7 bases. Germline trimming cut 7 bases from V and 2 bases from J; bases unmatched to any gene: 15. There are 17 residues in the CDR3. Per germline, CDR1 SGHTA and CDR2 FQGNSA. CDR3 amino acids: CASTQIEAGPHTDTQYF. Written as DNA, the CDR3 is TGTGCCAGCACGCAAATAGAAGCGGGACCTCACACAGATACGCAGTATTTT.

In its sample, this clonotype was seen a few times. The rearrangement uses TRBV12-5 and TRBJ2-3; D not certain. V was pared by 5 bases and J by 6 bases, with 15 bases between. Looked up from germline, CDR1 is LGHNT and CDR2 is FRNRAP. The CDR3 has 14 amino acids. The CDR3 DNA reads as TGTGCTAGTGGTCCACCTCCAATGGAGGATACGCAGTATTTT. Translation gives CASGPPPMEDTQYF.

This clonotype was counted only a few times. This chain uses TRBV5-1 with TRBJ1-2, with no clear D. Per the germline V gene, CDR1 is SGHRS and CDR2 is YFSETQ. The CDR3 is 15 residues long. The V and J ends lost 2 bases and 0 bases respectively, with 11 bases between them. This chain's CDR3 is CASSFVGSANYGYTF. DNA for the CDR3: TGCGCCAGCAGCTTTGTCGGGTCAGCTAACTATGGCTACACCTTC.

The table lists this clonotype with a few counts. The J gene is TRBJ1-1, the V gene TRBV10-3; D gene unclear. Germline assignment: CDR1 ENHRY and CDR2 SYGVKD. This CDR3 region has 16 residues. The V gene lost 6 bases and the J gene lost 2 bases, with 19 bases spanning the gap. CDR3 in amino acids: CAISDGSTTANTEAFF. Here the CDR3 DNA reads TGTGCCATCAGCGACGGCTCCACGACCGCTAACACTGAAGCTTTCTTT.

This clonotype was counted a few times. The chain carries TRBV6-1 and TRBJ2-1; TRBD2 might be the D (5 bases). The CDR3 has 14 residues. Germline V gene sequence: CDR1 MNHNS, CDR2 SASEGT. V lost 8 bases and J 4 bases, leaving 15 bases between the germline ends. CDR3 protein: CASGRADDYNEQFF. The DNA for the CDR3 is TGTGCCAGCGGCAGAGCGGACGATTACAATGAGCAGTTCTTC.

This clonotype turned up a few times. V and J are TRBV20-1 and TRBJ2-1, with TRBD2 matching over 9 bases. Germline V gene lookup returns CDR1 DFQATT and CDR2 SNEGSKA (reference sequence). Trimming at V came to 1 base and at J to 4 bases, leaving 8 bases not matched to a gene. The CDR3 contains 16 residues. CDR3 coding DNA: TGCAGTGCTAGAGGGTCTAGCGGGGAGCATTACAATGAGCAGTTCTTC. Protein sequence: CSARGSSGEHYNEQFF.